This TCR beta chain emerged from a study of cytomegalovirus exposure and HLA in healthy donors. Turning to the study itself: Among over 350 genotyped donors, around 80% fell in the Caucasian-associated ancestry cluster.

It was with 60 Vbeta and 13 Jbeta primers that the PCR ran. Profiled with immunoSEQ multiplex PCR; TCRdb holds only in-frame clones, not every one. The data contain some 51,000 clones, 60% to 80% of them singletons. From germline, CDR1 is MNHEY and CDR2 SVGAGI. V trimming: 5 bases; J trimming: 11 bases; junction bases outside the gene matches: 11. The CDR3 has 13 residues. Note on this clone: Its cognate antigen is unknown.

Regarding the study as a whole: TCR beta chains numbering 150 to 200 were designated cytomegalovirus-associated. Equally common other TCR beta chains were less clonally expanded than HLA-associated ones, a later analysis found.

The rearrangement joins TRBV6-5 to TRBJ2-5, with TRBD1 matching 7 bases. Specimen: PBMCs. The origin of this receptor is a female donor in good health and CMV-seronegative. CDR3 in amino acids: CASSGGDRDRQYF. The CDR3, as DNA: TGTGCCAGCAGTGGCGGAGACAGGGATAGGCAGTACTTC.